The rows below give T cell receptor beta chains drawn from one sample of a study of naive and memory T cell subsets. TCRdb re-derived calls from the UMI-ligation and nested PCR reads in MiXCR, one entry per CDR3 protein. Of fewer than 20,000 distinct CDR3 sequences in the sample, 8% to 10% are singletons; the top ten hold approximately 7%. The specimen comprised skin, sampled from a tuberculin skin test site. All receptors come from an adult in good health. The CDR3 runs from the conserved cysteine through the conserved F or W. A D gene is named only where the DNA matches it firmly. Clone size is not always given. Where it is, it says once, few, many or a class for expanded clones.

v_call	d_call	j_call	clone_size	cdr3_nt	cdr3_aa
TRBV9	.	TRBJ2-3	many	TGTGCCAGCAGCGTAGAGGGGAATCCCACAGATACGCAGTATTTT	CASSVEGNPTDTQYF
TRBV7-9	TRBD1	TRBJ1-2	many	TGTGCCAGCAGCACAGGGGAGGTCGGCTACACCTTC	CASSTGEVGYTF
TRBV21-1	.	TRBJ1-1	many	TGTGCCAGCAGCAAAGAAAGGAAGACAGGGAGTCAGTATTCGAACACTGAAGCTTTCTTT	CASSKERKTGSQYSNTEAFF
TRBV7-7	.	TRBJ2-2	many	TGTGCCAGCAGCTTGCTAGATAACACCGGGGAGCTGTTTTTT	CASSLLDNTGELFF
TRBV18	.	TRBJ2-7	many	TGTGCCAGCTCACCACCAACAGGTGTGTCCTACGAGCAGTACTTC	CASSPPTGVSYEQYF
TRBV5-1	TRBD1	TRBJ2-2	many	TGCGCCAGCAGCCGGGGACAGGGGATCTCCGGGGAGCTGTTTTTT	CASSRGQGISGELFF
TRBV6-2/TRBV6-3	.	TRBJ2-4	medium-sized	TGTGCCAGCAGAACCATAGCCAAAAACATTCAGTACTTC	CASRTIAKNIQYF
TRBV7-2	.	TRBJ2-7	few	TGTGCCAGCAGCTTAGCGACCCGCTACGAGCAGTACTTC	CASSLATRYEQYF
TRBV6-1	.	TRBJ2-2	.	TGTGCCAGCAGTGAAGCGAGGTACACCGGGGAGCTGTTTTTT	CASSEARYTGELFF
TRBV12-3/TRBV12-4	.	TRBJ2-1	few	TGTGCCAGCAGTTTGTCGGGGGATAATGAGCAGTTCTTC	CASSLSGDNEQFF
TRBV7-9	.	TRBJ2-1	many	TGTGCCAGCAGCCCTAGGTTGGCGCTAGTGAATGTTTGGCAGTTCTTC	CASSPRLALVNVWQFF
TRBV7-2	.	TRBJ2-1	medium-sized	TGTGCCAGCAGCTTATCCAGGGCCGACTACAATGAGCAGTTCTTC	CASSLSRADYNEQFF
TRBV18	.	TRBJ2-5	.	TGTGCCAGCTCATACCTAGCGGCCCCGAAGGGGGGCCAGTACTTC	CASSYLAAPKGGQYF
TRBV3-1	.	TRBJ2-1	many	TGTGCCAGCAGCCAAGAGACGCTAGATCGATCTGAGCAGTTCTTC	CASSQETLDRSEQFF
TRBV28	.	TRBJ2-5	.	TGTGCCAGCAGTTTCTCTCTGGTGGTAGCGGAAGAGACCCAGTACTTC	CASSFSLVVAEETQYF
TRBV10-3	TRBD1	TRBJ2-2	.	TGTGCCATCAGTGCGGACAGGGGCACCGGGGAGCTGTTTTTT	CAISADRGTGELFF
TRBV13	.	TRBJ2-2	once	TGTGCCAGCAGCCCCCGGGGTAGCGCTACCGGGGAGCTGTTTTTT	CASSPRGSATGELFF
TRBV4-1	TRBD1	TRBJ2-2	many	TGCGCCAGCAGCCCGGACAGGGGGCTCGGCGGGGAGCTGTTTTTT	CASSPDRGLGGELFF
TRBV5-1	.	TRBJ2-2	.	TGCGCCAGCAGACCCACGGTTACCGGGGAGCTGTTTTTT	CASRPTVTGELFF
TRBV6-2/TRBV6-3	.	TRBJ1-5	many	TGTGCCAGCAGTTCACCACCAGGATGGGTGTCGAGCAATCAGCCCCAGCATTTT	CASSSPPGWVSSNQPQHF